The next 17 T cell receptor beta chains were all read from a single sample in a study of CD8+CD57+ T cells in acquired aplastic anemia. An expansion of CD8+CD57+ cells by flow cytometry had been shown in patients chosen for sequencing. Template material for TCR beta VDJ and CDR3 profiling consisted of genomic DNA. From the reads, TCRdb called clonotypes with MiXCR, one entry per CDR3 protein. The sample contains 150,000 to 200,000 distinct CDR3 sequences, less than 60% of which appear only once. The sequenced sample was sorted CD4+, CD8+, or CD8+CD57+ T cells (not recorded which) from PBMCs. The receptors were gathered from a human donor with aplastic anemia.

The CDR3 region is CASSKTGGVSPSPLHF. Here the CDR3 DNA reads TGTGCCAGCAGCAAGACAGGGGGCGTATCCCCTTCACCCCTCCACTTT. The J gene is TRBJ1-6, the V gene TRBV11-1; 10 nucleotides agree with TRBD1. V was pared by 5 bases and J by 9 bases, with 10 bases of the junction left unmatched. The CDR3 contains 16 residues. Germline V CDR1 and CDR2: SGHAT, FQDESV (reference sequence).

The chain has TRBV20-1 and TRBJ1-6; D may be TRBD1 (5 bases). Deletions cut 0 bases from V and 1 base from J, with 7 bases between. The CDR3 runs to 15 residues. Germline-derived CDR1 and CDR2 are DFQATT and SNEGSKA (reference sequence). The CDR3 nucleotides read TGCAGTGCTAGAGAGCAGGGATCCTATAATTCACCCCTCCACTTT. Its protein product is CSAREQGSYNSPLHF.

V gene TRBV10-1 combines with J gene TRBJ2-6, with TRBD2 identical over 7 bases. This CDR3 is 16 amino acids long. The V gene end was trimmed by 2 bases and the J gene end by 1 base; junction bases not matched to a gene: 2. Germline values: CDR1 WNHNN, CDR2 SYGVQD (reference sequence). The CDR3 spells CASSELGGSGANVLTF. The CDR3 DNA sequence: TGCGCCAGCAGTGAGCTGGGGGGGTCTGGGGCCAACGTCCTGACTTTC.

The chain recombines TRBV7-2 with TRBJ2-1; perhaps TRBD1 as D (6 bases). Germline V CDR1 and CDR2: SGHTA, FQGNSA. Trimming left V 1 base short and J 8 bases short, with 9 bases between. There are 13 residues in the CDR3. The CDR3 spells CASSLGTGYEQFF. The CDR3, as DNA: TGTGCCAGCAGCTTAGGCACAGGGTATGAGCAGTTCTTC. The full variable domain, rest sourced from reference TRBV7-2 and TRBJ2-1, is GAGVSQSPSNKVTEKGKDVELRCDPISGHTALYWYRQSLGQGLEFLIYFQGNSAPDKSGLPSDRFSAERTGGSVSTLTIQRTQQEDSAVYLCASSLGTGYEQFFGPGTRLTVL.

This chain joins TRBV15 and TRBJ2-6, with D hard to call. CDR1 is LNHNV and CDR2 is YYDKDF in the germline V gene (reference sequence). Trimming shortened V by 3 bases and J by 1 base, and 10 bases separated the two germline ends. The CDR3 loop spans 16 amino acids. CDR3 DNA sequence: TGTGCCACCAGCAGCTACCAACGATCTGGGGCCAACGTCCTGACTTTC. Amino acids: CATSSYQRSGANVLTF.

This clonotype was found once. This chain links TRBV6-2 or TRBV6-3 with TRBJ1-1; D not resolved. This CDR3 spans 11 amino acids. Trimming cost V 5 bases and J 11 bases, with 12 bases left between them. CDR1 and CDR2 from the germline V gene are MNHEY and SVGEGT. The CDR3 DNA reads as TGTGCCAGCAGTAACCGGGAAGGTGCTTTCTTT. As protein: CASSNREGAFF.

This clonotype has a count of ten or more. The rearrangement links TRBV10-3 to TRBJ1-2; D is perhaps TRBD1 (6 bases). The germline CDR1 and CDR2 sequences are ENHRY and SYGVKD. Trimming cost V 6 bases and J 4 bases, with 15 bases left between them. This CDR3 is built from 14 residues. CDR3 in amino acids: CAISEGGWGYGYTF. The CDR3 DNA is TGTGCCATCAGCGAGGGGGGCTGGGGCTATGGCTACACCTTC.

CDR3 in amino acids: CASSPQAGPLNTEAFF. CDR3 coding DNA: TGTGCCAGCTCACCACAAGCGGGACCTTTGAACACTGAAGCTTTCTTT. J is TRBJ1-1 and V is TRBV11-1; D perhaps matches TRBD1 (5 bases). Germline lookup yields CDR1 SGHAT and CDR2 FQDESV (reference sequence). The CDR3 length is 16 residues. V dropped 8 bases and J dropped 0 bases, with 19 bases sitting between them. Complete variable domain (other parts from reference TRBV11-1 and TRBJ1-1): EAEVAQSPRYKITEKSQAVAFWCDPISGHATLYWYRQILGQGPELLVQFQDESVVDDSQLPKDRFSAERLKGVDSTLKIQPAELGDSAMYLCASSPQAGPLNTEAFFGQGTRLTVV.

V gene TRBV29-1 combines with J gene TRBJ2-6; unclear D gene. Per the germline V gene, CDR1 is SQVTM and CDR2 is ANQGSEA. Trimming shortened V by 4 bases and J by 3 bases, and 1 base separated the two germline ends. There are 11 residues in the CDR3. CDR3 in DNA: TGCAGCGTTGTTGGGGCCAACGTCCTGACTTTC. Encoded protein: CSVVGANVLTF.

At least ten counts were recorded for this clonotype. The chain recombines TRBV14 with TRBJ1-1; perhaps TRBD1 as D (5 bases). This CDR3 contains 14 residues. With 2 bases removed from V and 4 bases from J, the gap between germline ends came to 11 bases. Per the germline V gene, CDR1 is SGHDN and CDR2 is FVKESK. The CDR3 DNA sequence: TGTGCCAGCAGCCAACCAGGGACGGGCACTGAAGCTTTCTTT. This codes for CASSQPGTGTEAFF.

The chain carries TRBV12-3 or TRBV12-4 and TRBJ1-6; 9 bases fit TRBD1. The CDR3 runs to 15 residues. The V and J ends lost 6 bases and 2 bases, in that order; junction bases with no gene match: 2. CDR3 amino acids: CASRGQGPYNSPLHF. The CDR3 nucleotides read TGTGCCAGCAGGGGACAGGGACCCTATAATTCACCCCTCCACTTT.

This clonotype was recorded many times. The J gene is TRBJ2-5, the V gene TRBV2; D call uncertain. Germline CDR1 is SNHLY and CDR2 is FYNNEI. This CDR3 has 14 residues. V lost 4 bases and J lost 6, with 15 bases in between. CDR3 region: CASSVLQSLQTQYF. For the CDR3, the DNA is TGTGCCAGCAGTGTTTTACAATCCCTGCAGACCCAGTACTTC.

This clonotype was seen ten or more times. The V gene is TRBV6-5, the J gene TRBJ1-1, with D perhaps TRBD1 (5 bases). Germline CDR1 MNHEY, CDR2 SVGAGI. The CDR3 contains 13 residues. The V and J ends lost 6 bases and 3 bases respectively, with 11 bases between them. In DNA, the CDR3 is TGTGCCAGCAGGGGGACGCCTCACACTGAAGCTTTCTTT. Translating it yields CASRGTPHTEAFF.

The table lists this clonotype with many counts. The chain uses TRBV6-5 and TRBJ2-5, with D possibly being TRBD1 or TRBD2 (5 bases each). The CDR3 runs 15 residues. Germline V gene lookup returns CDR1 MNHEY and CDR2 SVGAGI. V shed 4 bases and J shed 1 base, with 13 bases lying between them. For the CDR3, the DNA is TGTGCCAGCAGTTGGGCCTGGGGGACCCAAGAGACCCAGTACTTC. It codes for CASSWAWGTQETQYF.

The V call is TRBV29-1, the J call TRBJ2-5, with D possibly called TRBD1 or TRBD2 (7 bases each). CDR1 and CDR2 from the germline V gene are SQVTM and ANQGSEA. The CDR3 has 14 residues. V lost 5 bases to trimming and J lost 2 bases, with 15 bases between them. CDR3 residues: CSVRGAGQQETQYF. CDR3 in DNA: TGCAGCGTTCGGGGGGCGGGACAGCAAGAGACCCAGTACTTC. Full variable domain (missing parts from reference TRBV29-1 and TRBJ2-5): SAVISQKPSRDICQRGTSLTIQCQVDSQVTMMFWYRQQPGQSLTLIATANQGSEATYESGFVIDKFPISRPNLTFSTLTVSNMSPEDSSIYLCSVRGAGQQETQYFGPGTRLLVL.

The DNA for the CDR3 is TGTGCCACCAGGAAGAACAGGGGCGAGCAGTACTTC. Its translation is CATRKNRGEQYF. The genes are TRBV24-1 and TRBJ2-7; TRBD1 agrees at 7 bases. Germline CDR1 reads KGHDR; CDR2 reads SFDVKD. The CDR3 totals 12 residues. V was clipped by 7 bases and J by 6 bases; unmatched bases: 5.

This clonotype was detected ten times or more. V usage is TRBV11-2 and J usage is TRBJ1-3; TRBD1 aligns across 9 bases. Germline loops: CDR1 SGHAT, CDR2 FQNNGV. After removal of 5 bases from V and 1 base from J, the junction contained 6 bases not matched to a gene. There are 16 residues in the CDR3. The chain's CDR3 is CASSHYRGRSGNTIYF. The CDR3 DNA follows: TGTGCCAGCAGCCACTACAGGGGGCGATCTGGAAACACCATATATTTT.